The following is a T cell receptor beta chain sequence with its context. The data stem from a study of blood T cell repertoires in COVID-19. For the study at large: Samples taken during acute and convalescent COVID-19 were collected in the United States, Italy and Spain. Nucleic acid was either cDNA or gDNA, and it came from T cells, B-cell-depleted T cells, or PBMCs.

Per the authors' pipeline: Scientists estimated how many nucleated cells there were by amplifying reference gene primers. The table came from immunoSEQ multiplex PCR; TCRdb's copy has only in-frame clones and leaves some out. V and J calls and clone size are those listed in that table; D and trimming were worked out from the DNA. Counted here are around 300,000 clones, around 88% occurring once; the ten biggest clones make up around 2.1%. CDR3 length: 15 residues. Germline V gene sequence: CDR1 SGHAT, CDR2 FQNNGV. The V end was cut by 1 base, the J end by 1 base, with 10 bases between. The sequence derives from a woman aged 25-40 years who had recovered from COVID-19. Sequencing was carried out using peripheral blood. The rearrangement uses TRBV11-2 and TRBJ2-5; D perhaps matches TRBD1 (6 bases). The CDR3 here is CASSLGGGFQETQYF. CDR3 bases: TGTGCCAGCAGCTTAGGTGGGGGCTTCCAAGAGACCCAGTACTTC. The full variable domain, in which reference TRBV11-2 and TRBJ2-5 provide the parts outside the CDR3, is EAGVAQSPRYKIIEKRQSVAFWCNPISGHATLYWYQQILGQGPKLLIQFQNNGVVDDSQLPKDRFSAERLKGVDSTLKIQPAKLEDSAVYLCASSLGGGFQETQYFGPGTRLLVL.